The present entry profiles one T cell receptor (beta chain) with its context. As yet, its antigen is unknown. Sequencing was performed with immunoSEQ multiplex PCR; in TCRdb, only in-frame clones are kept and a portion is missing. Here the sample spans fewer than 200,000 clones, just over 85% being singletons. The length of the CDR3 is 16 residues. CDR1 and CDR2 (germline): KGHDR, SFDVKD. J gave up 4 bases and V 3 bases, and 7 bases lay outside the gene matches. This entry is derived from a study of T cell responses to AZD1222 COVID-19 vaccine. Whole-study findings and limits: It should be noted that donors were predominantly white British and more often female, and clonal diversity was possibly underestimated. Nearly half of spike-specific TCRs reportedly target variant regions that are unmutated in the B.1.351 and B.1.1.7 variants. Baseline antibody screening turned up just a handful of seropositive AZD1222 recipients.

This TCR was sampled from an adult who received the AZD1222 COVID-19 vaccine. The chain employs TRBV24-1 and TRBJ1-2, with 10 bases identical to TRBD1. The sample consisted of peripheral blood, taken 28 days after the second AZD1222 dose. The CDR3 nucleotides read TGTGCCACCAGTGATGATTCGACAGGGGGCGTCTATGGCTACACCTTC. Its translation is CATSDDSTGGVYGYTF.